This T cell receptor beta chain is drawn from a study of cytomegalovirus exposure and HLA in healthy donors. Whole-study results and caveats: It was taken for granted in presence/absence analyses that sequencing depth across donors was roughly uniform.

13 Jbeta primers and 60 Vbeta primers were used for the PCR. Per the original methods: The authors later counted roughly 79 million unique TCR beta chains, 9 million to 12 million of them shared. TCRdb's table, derived via immunoSEQ multiplex PCR, lists solely in-frame clones and lacks some. The V and J calls and the clone size are those of that table, but D and trimming were determined from the DNA. The table has around 110,000 clones, approximately 58% seen once; the top ten hold roughly 2.2%. The germline V and J ends were trimmed by 7 bases and 3 bases, with 7 bases remaining between them. The CDR3 sequence is 11 residues long. CDR1 MDHEN and CDR2 SYDVKM come from the germline V gene. With regard to this clone: What it recognizes is unknown.

The chain carries TRBV28 and TRBJ2-7; D might be TRBD2 (5 bases). This receptor was taken from a woman aged 25 to 39 in good health and CMV-seronegative. The specimen sequenced was PBMCs. CDR3 sequence (DNA): TGTGCCAGCATAGGACTCTACGAGCAGTACTTC. The encoded protein is CASIGLYEQYF.